These 19 T cell receptor beta chains were sequenced from one sample in a study of early T cells in non-severe SARS-CoV-2 infection. Via MiXCR, TCRdb re-called the 5' RACE reads, giving one row per CDR3 protein. The sample records around 40,000 distinct CDR3 sequences, 11% being singletons. Sequenced sample: whole blood. These receptors were collected from an adult who was a healthcare worker with PCR-confirmed SARS-CoV-2 infection or an uninfected control (not recorded which).

This clonotype was counted between two and nine times. This chain connects TRBV7-2 to TRBJ2-3; TRBD2 aligns across 7 bases. In germline, CDR1 is SGHTA, CDR2 FQGNSA. This CDR3 is 16 amino acids long. V gave up 0 bases and J gave up 1 base; unmatched junction bases: 4. The CDR3 coding sequence is TGTGCCAGCAGCTTAGCGACGGGGGGAGGCACAGATACGCAGTATTTT. Translated, it gives CASSLATGGGTDTQYF.

V and J are TRBV5-1 and TRBJ2-2; D perhaps matches TRBD2 (6 bases). CDR1 is SGHRS, CDR2 YFSETQ, per germline. This CDR3 comprises 14 residues. The germline V and J ends were trimmed by 1 base and 5 bases, with 9 bases remaining between them. The DNA for the CDR3 is TGCGCCAGCAGCTTGTCGGGGGATACCGGGGAGCTGTTTTTT. Translation gives CASSLSGDTGELFF.

In its sample, this clonotype was seen many times. The chain couples TRBV2 to TRBJ2-2; TRBD1 matches 9 bases. Germline-derived CDR1 and CDR2 are SNHLY and FYNNEI. Trimming cost V 6 bases and J 3 bases; bases outside gene matches: 2. CDR3 length equals 14 residues. The CDR3 reads CASRRQGDTGELFF. The CDR3 DNA sequence: TGTGCCAGCAGGCGACAGGGGGACACCGGGGAGCTGTTTTTT.

This clonotype was recorded many times. The chain employs TRBV7-2 and TRBJ2-1; 10 nucleotides align to TRBD2. Germline-derived CDR1 and CDR2 are SGHTA and FQGNSA. The CDR3 contains 16 residues. V was clipped by 5 bases and J by 4 bases; unmatched bases: 8. CDR3 in amino acids: CASSPLSGGAYNEQFF. In DNA, the CDR3 is TGTGCCAGCAGCCCCCTGAGCGGGGGGGCATACAATGAGCAGTTCTTC.

This clonotype was seen ten or more times. The rearrangement joins TRBV6-6 to TRBJ1-5, with D perhaps matching TRBD1 (6 bases). The germline V gene has CDR1 MNHNY and CDR2 SVGAGI (reference sequence). The CDR3 consists of 14 residues. Trimming took 6 bases from V and 8 from J, leaving 17 bases between them. The CDR3 loop is CASSSGGPSEPQHF. Written as DNA, the CDR3 is TGTGCCAGCAGCTCCGGGGGGCCTTCTGAGCCCCAGCATTTT.

This clonotype showed up many times. The chain carries TRBV20-1 and TRBJ1-1, with TRBD1 matching 10 bases. Germline assignment: CDR1 DFQATT and CDR2 SNEGSKA (reference sequence). V lost 3 bases and J lost 1; bases outside the gene matches: 8. This CDR3 has 16 residues. The CDR3 DNA reads TGCAGTGCTAGGGTTGCCGGGACAGGGGCGAACACTGAAGCTTTCTTT. The encoded protein is CSARVAGTGANTEAFF.

This chain's CDR3 is CASSQVYAAGNTIYF. In nucleotides, the CDR3 is TGTGCCAGCAGCCAAGTATACGCGGCTGGAAACACCATATATTTT. This chain links TRBV3-1 with TRBJ1-3; no definite D call. Germline CDR1 is LGHDT and CDR2 is YNNKEL (reference sequence). The V end was cut by 1 base, the J end by 2 bases, with 9 bases between. The length of the CDR3 is 15 residues.

This clonotype has a handful of counts. The rearrangement links TRBV28 to TRBJ2-3; D ambiguous. CDR1 is MDHEN and CDR2 is SYDVKM in the germline V gene. The CDR3 loop spans 12 amino acids. Trimming left V 7 bases short and J 4 bases short, with 9 bases between. CDR3 sequence reads: CASTTLADTQYF. The CDR3 DNA follows: TGTGCCAGCACTACCCTAGCAGATACGCAGTATTTT.

This chain uses TRBV19 with TRBJ2-5; no firm D call. The CDR3 sequence is 13 residues long. Germline V gene sequence: CDR1 LNHDA, CDR2 SQIVND (reference sequence). V lost 4 bases and J lost 2, with 8 bases in between. The CDR3 sequence is CASSRSIQETQYF. The CDR3 DNA follows: TGTGCCAGTAGTAGGTCTATTCAAGAGACCCAGTACTTC.

This clonotype occurred many times. The chain combines TRBV6-1 with TRBJ1-6; no clear D gene. The germline V gene has CDR1 MNHNS and CDR2 SASEGT. V lost 8 bases and J 7 bases, leaving 15 bases between the germline ends. This CDR3 spans 14 amino acids. The CDR3 DNA reads as TGTGCCAGCGTAGTGAGGAGGACGAATTCACCCCTCCACTTT. As protein: CASVVRRTNSPLHF.

The chain combines TRBV29-1 with TRBJ2-5, with D unclear. The V gene lost 7 bases and the J gene lost 5 bases, with 14 bases spanning the gap. The CDR3 spans 12 residues. The germline CDR1 and CDR2 sequences are SQVTM and ANQGSEA. This CDR3 reads CSAPGPAETQYF. The CDR3 DNA follows: TGCAGCGCTCCCGGGCCCGCGGAGACCCAGTACTTC.

The chain is built from TRBV6-5 and TRBJ1-6; D unclear. V lost 6 bases to trimming and J lost 4 bases, with 13 bases between them. Germline CDR1 is MNHEY and CDR2 is SVGAGI. This CDR3 has 15 amino acids. This chain's CDR3 is CASRDLSGYNSPLHF. DNA for the CDR3: TGTGCCAGCAGGGACCTCAGCGGGTATAATTCACCCCTCCACTTT.

In its sample, this clonotype was seen many times. The chain is built from TRBV20-1 and TRBJ2-5; D is tentatively TRBD1 or TRBD2 (6 bases each). Trimming left V 0 bases short and J 5 bases short, with 16 bases between. Germline CDR1 is DFQATT and CDR2 is SNEGSKA (reference sequence). The CDR3 is 15 residues long. The CDR3 reads CSARDWGASDETQYF. The CDR3 DNA sequence: TGCAGTGCTAGAGATTGGGGGGCCTCGGATGAGACCCAGTACTTC.

This clonotype was found many times. The CDR3 sequence is CASSQGASSPLHF. CDR3 DNA: TGCGCCAGCAGCCAAGGGGCCTCCTCACCCCTCCACTTT. The chain couples TRBV4-3 to TRBJ1-6; the D is unclear. Per the germline V gene, CDR1 is LGHNA and CDR2 is YSLEER. CDR3 length: 13 amino acids. The V and J ends lost 1 base and 10 bases respectively, with 8 bases between them.

This clonotype was detected ten times or more. This chain uses TRBV12-3 or TRBV12-4 with TRBJ1-5, with a weak D call TRBD1 (6 bases). Between the trimmed V and J ends, which lost 6 bases and 7 bases, there was a span of 13 bases. There are 13 residues in the CDR3. CDR3 sequence: CASRSTGNQPQHF. The CDR3 DNA is TGTGCCAGCAGATCCACAGGGAACCAGCCCCAGCATTTT.

The J gene is TRBJ2-5, the V gene TRBV4-2, with a possible D match to TRBD1 (6 bases). Germline V gives CDR1 LGHNA, CDR2 YNFKEQ. CDR3 length: 15 residues. Trimming removed 4 bases at V and 4 bases at J, with 16 bases between. CDR3 coding DNA: TGTGCCAGCAGCCGCAGGGGCCCCGATGGAGAGACCCAGTACTTC. Amino acids: CASSRRGPDGETQYF.

This clonotype was counted between two and nine times. This chain links TRBV12-3 or TRBV12-4 with TRBJ2-1, with 7 bases identical to TRBD1. The CDR3 covers 12 residues. Trimming took 9 bases from V and 8 from J; bases not matched to a gene: 7. The CDR3 bases are TGTGCCAGTCTGGCAGGGGGATATGAGCAGTTCTTC. Amino acid sequence: CASLAGGYEQFF.

The chain employs TRBV24-1 and TRBJ2-6; D is possibly TRBD2 (6 bases). This CDR3 comprises 16 residues. V lost 4 bases and J lost 4, with 13 bases in between. The germline V gene has CDR1 KGHDR and CDR2 SFDVKD. The CDR3 DNA follows: TGTGCCACCAGTGAGCTGGGGAGGTCGGGGGCCAACGTCCTGACTTTC. It encodes CATSELGRSGANVLTF.

The chain uses TRBV4-1 and TRBJ2-1, with 9 bases lining up with TRBD2. Trimming at V came to 2 bases and at J to 5 bases, leaving 10 bases not matched to a gene. This CDR3 region has 17 residues. Germline V gene data show CDR1 as MGHRA and CDR2 as YSYEKL. CDR3 loop: CASSQPRGGGGHNEQFF. CDR3 nucleotide sequence: TGCGCCAGCAGCCAACCCCGCGGCGGGGGGGGCCACAATGAGCAGTTCTTC.